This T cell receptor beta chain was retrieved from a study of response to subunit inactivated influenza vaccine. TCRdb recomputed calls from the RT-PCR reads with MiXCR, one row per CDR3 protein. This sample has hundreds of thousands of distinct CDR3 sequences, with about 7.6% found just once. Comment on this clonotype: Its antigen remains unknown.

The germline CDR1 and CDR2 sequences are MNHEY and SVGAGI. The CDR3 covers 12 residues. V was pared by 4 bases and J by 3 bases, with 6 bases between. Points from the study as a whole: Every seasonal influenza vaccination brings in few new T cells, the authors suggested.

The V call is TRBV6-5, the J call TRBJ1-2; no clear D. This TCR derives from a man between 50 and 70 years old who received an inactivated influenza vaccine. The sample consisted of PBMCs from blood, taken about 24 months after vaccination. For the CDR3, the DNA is TGTGCCAGCAGTTCCCGGGACTATGGCTACACCTTC. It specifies CASSSRDYGYTF.